Presented here are 2 T cell receptor beta chains from one specimen sequenced in a study of T-cell memory formation after mild COVID-19. TCRdb fed the 5' RACE reads into MiXCR, producing one record per CDR3 protein. The repertoire consists of fewer than 650,000 distinct CDR3 sequences, with roughly 21% occurring once and the leading ten covering 7.5% to 9.5%. Sequenced input: PBMCs or a T cell subset sorted from them (not recorded which). Every receptor here comes from an adult woman who had mild COVID-19 (a few samples of this study predate the infection). Cell type and time point are not known.

This clonotype was observed a handful of times. The V call is TRBV18, the J call TRBJ2-7; 9 nucleotides match TRBD2. V was clipped by 3 bases and J by 4 bases; unmatched bases: 7. The CDR3 consists of 15 residues. CDR1 and CDR2 from the germline V gene are KGHSH and LQKENI. CDR3 protein: CASSPLAGVRYEQYF. Here the CDR3 DNA reads TGTGCCAGCTCACCTTTAGCGGGAGTAAGGTACGAGCAGTACTTC.

In this sample, this clonotype turned up a few times. This rearrangement joins TRBV7-9 to TRBJ2-2; D unresolved. Between the trimmed V and J ends, which lost 4 bases and 0 bases, there was a span of 9 bases. The germline V gene encodes CDR1 SEHNR and CDR2 FQNEAQ (reference sequence). The CDR3 totals 15 residues. CDR3 loop: CASSSSTPNTGELFF. The CDR3 nucleotides read TGTGCCAGCAGCTCCTCAACGCCGAACACCGGGGAGCTGTTTTTT.